Below, 9 T cell receptor beta chains from the same sample are listed, as sequenced in a study of T cell repertoires in cytomegalovirus infection. These receptors have no known antigen. Via MiXCR, TCRdb re-called the reads, giving one row per CDR3 protein. The sample lists a few hundred thousand distinct CDR3 sequences, about two fifths occurring once. The specimen was cultured PBMCs, collected from culture after CMV antigen stimulation. These receptors were obtained from a human donor in good health (CMV status not recorded). Some clones in this sample may be carry-over from other donors' samples.

This clonotype appeared once. J is TRBJ2-5 and V is TRBV18; 7 nucleotides line up with TRBD1. Per germline, CDR1 KGHSH and CDR2 LQKENI. Trimming removed 6 bases from V and 2 bases from J; junction bases left unmatched: 6. The CDR3 length is 14 residues. CDR3 DNA sequence: TGTGCCAGCTCCCACGACAGGGCACAAGAGACCCAGTACTTC. It specifies CASSHDRAQETQYF.

A few counts support this clonotype. The chain joins TRBV7-9 to TRBJ1-1, with a possible D match to TRBD1 (5 bases). The V end was cut by 0 bases, the J end by 7 bases, with 6 bases between. The CDR3 totals 12 residues. The germline gives CDR1 SEHNR, CDR2 FQNEAQ (reference sequence). CDR3 coding DNA: TGTGCCAGCAGCTTAGCGGGACTTGAAGCTTTCTTT. Translated, it gives CASSLAGLEAFF. Full variable domain (remainder filled in from reference TRBV7-9 and TRBJ1-1): DTGVSQNPRHKITKRGQNVTFRCDPISEHNRLYWYRQTLGQGPEFLTYFQNEAQLEKSRLLSDRFSAERPKGSFSTLEIQRTEQGDSAMYLCASSLAGLEAFFGQGTRLTVV.

The chain uses TRBV9 and TRBJ2-3; perhaps D is TRBD1 or TRBD2 (5 bases each). This CDR3 has 14 residues. Germline loops: CDR1 SGDLS, CDR2 YYNGEE. V was cut by 3 bases and J by 3 bases, with 11 bases left in between. The CDR3 DNA reads TGTGCCAGCAGCGCCCGGGACCAAACAGATACGCAGTATTTT. It encodes CASSARDQTDTQYF.

This clonotype has only a few counts. V usage is TRBV4-1 and J usage is TRBJ2-7; perhaps D is TRBD1 or TRBD2 (5 bases each). Germline CDR1 reads MGHRA; CDR2 reads YSYEKL. The CDR3 is made up of 15 amino acids. V gave up 1 base and J gave up 4 bases, with 14 bases separating them. The CDR3 coding sequence is TGCGCCAGCAGCCAAGTTGAGGGACCATCTTACGAGCAGTACTTC. Protein sequence: CASSQVEGPSYEQYF.

This clonotype was counted between two and nine times. The chain recombines TRBV6-1 with TRBJ2-7, with D maybe TRBD1 (5 bases). Trimming took off 7 bases at V and 0 bases at J, with 10 bases between the two ends. Germline V CDR1 and CDR2: MNHNS, SASEGT. The CDR3 has 13 amino acids. The CDR3 is CASTADNSYEQYF. CDR3 nucleotide sequence: TGTGCCAGCACGGCGGACAACTCCTACGAGCAGTACTTC.

This clonotype was seen a few times. The chain couples TRBV7-2 to TRBJ1-1, with D unclear. Trimming removed 2 bases from V and 1 base from J, with 8 bases in between. Germline CDR1 reads SGHTA; CDR2 reads FQGNSA. The CDR3 has 14 amino acids. CDR3 in amino acids: CASSLLPTNTEAFF. The DNA for the CDR3 is TGTGCCAGCAGCTTATTACCCACGAACACTGAAGCTTTCTTT.

The CDR3 loop is CASSFVDRYEQYF. The CDR3 DNA sequence: TGTGCCAGCAGTTTTGTGGATCGCTACGAGCAGTACTTC. The V gene is TRBV28, the J gene TRBJ2-7; D is undetermined. The germline V and J ends were trimmed by 3 bases and 3 bases, with 9 bases remaining between them. CDR3 length: 13 amino acids. The germline gives CDR1 MDHEN, CDR2 SYDVKM.

This clonotype has only a few counts. This chain uses TRBV2 with TRBJ1-6; D possibly corresponds to TRBD1 (6 bases). This CDR3 region has 17 residues. Per the germline V gene, CDR1 is SNHLY and CDR2 is FYNNEI. The V gene lost 8 bases and the J gene lost 7 bases, with 24 bases spanning the gap. The CDR3 nucleotides read TGTGCCAGCCCCAAGGCGGGGGGCAATAGTCGAAATTCACCCCTCCACTTT. It codes for CASPKAGGNSRNSPLHF.

DNA of the CDR3: TGCAGTGCTACCCACCCAGCGGGACGAAACAATGAGCAGTTCTTC. This codes for CSATHPAGRNNEQFF. The chain couples TRBV20-1 to TRBJ2-1; 7 nucleotides align to TRBD2. The CDR3 is 15 residues long. J was trimmed by 5 bases and V by 4 bases; bases with no gene match: 11. Germline V gene lookup returns CDR1 DFQATT and CDR2 SNEGSKA (reference sequence).